This TCR beta chain was sequenced in a study of blood T cell repertoires in COVID-19. The overall study: COVID-19 samples collected from the United States, Italy and Spain covered acute and convalescent phases.

Original data processing: Estimates of nucleated cell counts were drawn from the amplification of reference gene primers. Only in-frame clones appear in the TCRdb table, and some are missing; sequencing was by immunoSEQ multiplex PCR. The DNA gave D and trimming, while V, J and clone size come from that table. The sample has a few hundred thousand clones, around 81% seen once. Ages ranged from roughly 18 to 100 years, with residence in approximately 23 US areas. Cohort placement rested on clinical history that participants reported themselves. Sequences were obtained from PBMCs or T cells enriched from blood (not recorded which). This receptor was taken from a woman aged 40 to 50 with acute COVID-19.

The CDR3 loop is CASRSGQNTGELFF. The CDR3 coding sequence is TGTGCCAGCAGGTCCGGACAGAACACCGGGGAGCTGTTTTTT. The genes are TRBV28 and TRBJ2-2; a possible D gene is TRBD1 (5 bases). V dropped 6 bases and J dropped 1 base, with 9 bases sitting between them. The CDR3 spans 14 residues. Germline loops: CDR1 MDHEN, CDR2 SYDVKM.